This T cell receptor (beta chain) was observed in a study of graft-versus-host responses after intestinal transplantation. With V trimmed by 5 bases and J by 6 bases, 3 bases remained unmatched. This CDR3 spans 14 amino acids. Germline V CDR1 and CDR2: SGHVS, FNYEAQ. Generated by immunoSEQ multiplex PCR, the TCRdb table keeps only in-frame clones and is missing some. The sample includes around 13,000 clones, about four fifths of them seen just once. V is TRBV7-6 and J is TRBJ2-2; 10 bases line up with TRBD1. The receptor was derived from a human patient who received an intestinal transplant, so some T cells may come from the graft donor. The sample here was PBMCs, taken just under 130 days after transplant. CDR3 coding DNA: TGTGCCAGCAGCCTCGGACAGGGGGCCGGGGAGCTGTTTTTT. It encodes CASSLGQGAGELFF.